A single sample is the source of the 9 T cell receptor beta chains below, sequenced in a study of neurological immune-mediated disorders. MiXCR was run by TCRdb on the 5' RACE reads, yielding one entry per CDR3 protein. The table has 35,000 to 40,000 distinct CDR3 sequences, 2% to 3% seen once; the top ten hold 2.4%. The specimen was PBMCs. These receptors originate from a man aged 50 to 59 with multiple sclerosis.

There are many counts of this clonotype. This sequence joins TRBV24-1 and TRBJ2-3; 7 nucleotides align to TRBD1. This CDR3 has 12 residues. Germline assignment: CDR1 KGHDR and CDR2 SFDVKD. Losses at the gene ends were 4 bases for V and 11 bases for J; bases not matched to a gene: 5. CDR3 in DNA: TGTGCCACCAGTGAAACGGGACAGCTGCAGTATTTT. As protein: CATSETGQLQYF.

This clonotype has a count of ten or more. This rearrangement joins TRBV7-2 to TRBJ1-2, with TRBD1 matching over 10 bases. The ends lost 3 bases at V and 4 bases at J; junction bases unmatched: 5. CDR1 and CDR2 (germline): SGHTA, FQGNSA. This CDR3 region has 15 residues. CDR3 sequence (DNA): TGTGCCAGCAGCTTCGGACAGGGGGTTGGCTATGGCTACACCTTC. Protein: CASSFGQGVGYGYTF.

This clonotype was seen repeatedly, ten times or more. One base away lies a much larger clone, so this may be a sequencing read error. V gene TRBV7-2 combines with J gene TRBJ1-3; D remains ambiguous. The CDR3 runs 14 residues. CDR1 is SGHTA, CDR2 FQGNSA, per germline. As DNA, the CDR3 is TGTGCCAGCAGCCCGGCGAGCTCTGGAAAAACCATATATTTT. Protein product: CASSPASSGKTIYF. The whole variable domain, remainder taken from reference TRBV7-2 and TRBJ1-3, is GAGVSQSPSNKVTEKGKDVELRCDPISGHTALYWYRQSLGQGLEFLIYFQGNSAPDKSGLPSDRFSAERTGGSVSTLTIQRTQQEDSAVYLCASSPASSGKTIYFGEGSWLTVV.

This clonotype has more than one count but fewer than ten. With a much larger clone just one base away, this may be a read error. V is TRBV20-1 and J is TRBJ2-7; D is possibly TRBD2 (5 bases). There are 12 residues in the CDR3. Between the trimmed V and J ends, which lost 6 bases and 7 bases, there was a span of 16 bases. Germline CDR1 reads DFQATT; CDR2 reads SNEGSKA (reference sequence). CDR3 in DNA: TGCAGTGCGAGGGAACTCCTTGGAGAGCAGTACTTC. The encoded protein is CSARELLGEQYF.

This clonotype was recorded many times. The chain employs TRBV29-1 and TRBJ2-3; the D gene is possibly TRBD2 (6 bases). The CDR3 extends over 14 amino acids. V was cut by 3 bases and J by 0 bases, with 10 bases left in between. CDR1 SQVTM and CDR2 ANQGSEA come from the germline V gene. This chain's CDR3 is CSVERGDSTDTQYF. The CDR3 DNA reads as TGCAGCGTTGAGCGGGGAGATAGCACAGATACGCAGTATTTT.

This chain links TRBV6-2 or TRBV6-3 with TRBJ2-3; D possibly corresponds to TRBD2 (6 bases). The V and J ends lost 6 bases and 0 bases respectively, with 13 bases between them. The CDR3 runs to 15 residues. Germline CDR1 reads MNHEY; CDR2 reads SVGEGT. The CDR3 DNA follows: TGTGCCAGCAGCCACCGGGACTTCAGCACAGATACGCAGTATTTT. It translates to CASSHRDFSTDTQYF.

This clonotype was counted a few times. The V call is TRBV12-3 or TRBV12-4, the J call TRBJ1-4; no firm D call. The CDR3 runs 12 residues. V lost 5 bases, J lost 14 bases, and 15 bases lay in between. CDR3 sequence (DNA): TGTGCCAGCAGTGGTCTAACAGCTGGGCTGTTTTTT. Translation: CASSGLTAGLFF.

The gene calls are TRBV20-1 and TRBJ2-7; TRBD2 agrees at 7 bases. From germline, CDR1 is DFQATT and CDR2 SNEGSKA (reference sequence). This CDR3 spans 16 amino acids. Germline trimming cut 0 bases from V and 6 bases from J; bases unmatched to any gene: 14. The CDR3 bases are TGCAGTGCTAGAGATTATGAGGCGGGGGACCCCCGCGAGCAGTACTTC. This translates into CSARDYEAGDPREQYF.

At least ten counts were recorded for this clonotype. The chain uses TRBV20-1 and TRBJ1-3; no firm D call. The CDR3 is 13 residues long. Trimming removed 1 base from V and 0 bases from J, with 4 bases in between. CDR1 is DFQATT, CDR2 SNEGSKA, per germline (reference sequence). CDR3 region: CSARGASGNTIYF. The CDR3 coding sequence is TGCAGTGCTAGAGGCGCCTCTGGAAACACCATATATTTT.